The sequence of this T cell receptor (beta chain) was determined in a study of T-cell memory formation after mild COVID-19 (dated by TCRdb to the early 2020s). Regarding the complete study: TCR sequence clusters from the two donors were found to be largely donor specific. Two young, previously healthy adult volunteers, one female and one male, were included in the cohort. In a couple of donors, T-cell clones that expanded and contracted after mild COVID-19 were followed by sequencing TCRalpha and TCRbeta repertoires longitudinally.

The sequencer was an Illumina NovaSeq 6000. TCRalpha and TCRbeta cDNA libraries were built by 5'RACE with constant-segment primers, adding sample barcodes and unique molecular identifiers. RNA was extracted from every sample with Trizol reagent. Library amplification was performed in two PCR steps, and a second sample barcode and Illumina TruSeq adapters were introduced in the second step. Sequencing of the libraries was done on an Illumina NovaSeq, producing 2 x 150 bp paired-end reads. The authors processed their data as follows. Reads were demultiplexed and collapsed into UMI-guided consensus sequences with migec v1.2.7. Using mixcr v2.1.11, UMI consensuses were aligned to TRA and TRB V and J templates and then assembled into clonotypes. A clonotype was counted as expanded or contracted only when both edgeR and NoisET called the clonotype significant, with the noise models trained on biological replicates. For edgeR calls, the cutoffs were a false discovery rate-adjusted p below 0.01 and a log2 fold-change threshold of 1. PCA with hierarchical clustering of max-normalized trajectories of the 1000 most abundant clonotypes was used as exploratory dynamics analysis. Separately sequenced CD4+ and CD8+ repertoires were used to assign the CD4 or CD8 phenotype of responding clones. TCRdb reprocessing: public reads trimmed at Q25 with fastp, clones called with MiXCR, in-frame beta chains kept. Duplicate CDR3 protein sequences are folded into a single record with the most common DNA and genes. TCRdb, not the original authors, processed these V and J calls. For this sample the table gives around 370,000 distinct CDR3 sequences, of which around 21% were detected only once. Around an eighth of the sample lies in the top ten.

From the cysteine up to the phenylalanine, the CDR3 has a length of 14 residues. The retained sequence is limited to the CDR3, 42 bases, with the frame set at the first base. Germline trimming amounts to 7 bases on V and 3 bases on J, with 9 as the count of junction bases outside the gene matches. This clonotype appeared a few times. Which antigen it targets is not known. No much larger clone is present one base from it, and per-base qualities are unavailable. The investigation overall reported the following: Contracting CD4+ clones appeared mostly in the CM and EM memory subsets, whereas CD8+ clones were enriched in EMRA. Balanced CD4/CD8 phenotypes were observed for clones contracting from day 15 to 85, whereas a bias towards CD4+ was observed for a second wave of clones expanding from day 15 to 37. The study covered only a couple of mild cases, and larger cohorts including severe cases with pre-infection samples were considered necessary. Some responding clones were detected in pre-infection memory, suggesting pre-existing cross-reactive memory T cells joined the SARS-CoV-2 response. SARS-CoV-2 specificity of the second-wave clones peaking on day 37 was not confirmed.

Ficoll-Paque density gradient centrifugation was used to isolate PBMCs. The clonotype comes from an adult woman who had mild COVID-19 (a few samples of this study predate the infection). The sample titles of this study are shuffled in the database, so cell type and time point are left out; the donor was told from shared clones. The sequenced sample consisted of PBMCs or a T cell subset sorted from them (not recorded which). The sequence links TRBV12-3 or TRBV12-4 to TRBJ2-7; TRBD2 matches 7 bases in the middle. The nucleotide sequence is TGTGCCAGCACCCCAGTTTCGGGGGGCTACGAGCAGTACTTC. Protein translation: CASTPVSGGYEQYF.